This TCR beta chain was profiled in a study of blood T cell repertoires in COVID-19. Study details: PBMCs, B-cell-depleted T cells, or T cells provided the cDNA or gDNA that made up the material.

This CDR3 has 16 amino acids. V was cut by 0 bases and J by 0 bases, with 12 bases left in between. CDR1 and CDR2 from the germline V gene are SNHLY and FYNNEI. The repertoire was sequenced with immunoSEQ multiplex PCR; TCRdb's copy has only in-frame clones and lacks some. Among around 100,000 clones listed, approximately 88% were seen once. The specimen was peripheral blood. The source is a man aged 60 to 75 with acute or convalescent COVID-19. This rearrangement joins TRBV2 to TRBJ2-7; tentatively, D is TRBD1 (5 bases). CDR3 nucleotide sequence: TGTGCCAGCAGTGAAGCTGGCAGGGTTCTCTCCTACGAGCAGTACTTC. It encodes CASSEAGRVLSYEQYF.